This TCR beta chain was retrieved from a study of PD-1 blockade in mismatch repair-deficient tumors. Whole-study context: Patients had over ten mismatch repair-deficient cancer types and were previously treated and progressing.

General study results and limits: Tumor-resident clones, often absent from pretreatment blood, expanded after pembrolizumab and then contracted.

Remarks on this clone: What it binds is not known.

Trimming took off 5 bases at V and 0 bases at J, with 11 bases between the two ends. The CDR3 extends over 15 amino acids. The germline V gene has CDR1 SGHTA and CDR2 FQGNSA. Every patient had mismatch repair deficiency by PCR or immunohistochemistry. The TCR-sequenced patients were three responders to pembrolizumab. Produced via immunoSEQ multiplex PCR; TCRdb's table is partial and in-frame only. The sample yields under 95,000 clones, 80% to 90% seen once. The gene calls are TRBV7-2 and TRBJ1-3; D unresolved. Sequencing was performed on peripheral blood, taken 44 weeks after starting pembrolizumab. This receptor was taken from an adult with mismatch repair-deficient cancer. In nucleotides, the CDR3 is TGTGCCAGCAGCCTATGGCGGGGCTCTGGAAACACCATATATTTT. Protein product: CASSLWRGSGNTIYF.